This T cell receptor (beta chain) was sequenced for a study of shared clonotypes between healthy human individuals. Study-wide results and caveats: An effect of sequencing depth on clonotype sharing among donors was expected.

CD45RO-negative, CCR7-positively selected cells formed the naive CD8 fraction, excluding terminally differentiated effector memory CD45RA+ cells. The CDR3 has 12 residues. Per the germline V gene, CDR1 is SEHNR and CDR2 is FQNEAQ (reference sequence). Deep level was the assay's run setting. Genomic DNA (from each subset) was split evenly across several immunoSEQ plates. Assay used: immunoSEQ multiplex PCR; TCRdb lists only in-frame clones, some missing. The sample holds about 2 million clones, less than 95% seen once. Remarks on this clone: Its antigen is unknown.

V is TRBV7-9 and J is TRBJ2-5; D uncertain. The last part of the DNA fits TRBJ2-7 better; the J call may be wrong. This TCR derives from a man between 18 and 35 years old in good health. Material for sequencing was naive CD8+ T cells sorted from blood. CDR3 loop: CASSLEADEQYF. In DNA, the CDR3 is TGTGCCAGCAGCTTAGAGGCCGACGAGCAGTACTTC.